This TCR beta chain was documented in a study of cytomegalovirus exposure and HLA in healthy donors. Study outcomes and limitations: Sequencing probably produced one cluster of sequence variants that were highly shared. There were reportedly fewer N-insertions in an Asian-associated ancestry cluster than the roughly 680-donor mean, in a later analysis. As a later analysis showed, a missense DCLRE1C variant was linked to trimming of TCR beta V- and J-genes. Serostatus for CMV was the only available immune exposure information.

PCR employed 60 Vbeta and 13 Jbeta primers. Sequenced by immunoSEQ multiplex PCR; TCRdb stores in-frame clones only, minus some. This table lists approximately 110,000 clones. Comment on this clone: The antigen remains undetermined.

V gave up 4 bases and J gave up 0 bases; unmatched junction bases: 5. Germline CDR1 MGHRA, CDR2 YSYEKL. CDR3 size: 15 residues. Sequencing used PBMCs. This clonotype was sampled from a man in his forties in good health and CMV-seropositive. The rearrangement joins TRBV4-1 to TRBJ2-5; 7 bases map to TRBD1. The CDR3, as DNA: TGCGCCAGCAGCCTCCGGGACAGCTACCAAGAGACCCAGTACTTC. Translated, it gives CASSLRDSYQETQYF.